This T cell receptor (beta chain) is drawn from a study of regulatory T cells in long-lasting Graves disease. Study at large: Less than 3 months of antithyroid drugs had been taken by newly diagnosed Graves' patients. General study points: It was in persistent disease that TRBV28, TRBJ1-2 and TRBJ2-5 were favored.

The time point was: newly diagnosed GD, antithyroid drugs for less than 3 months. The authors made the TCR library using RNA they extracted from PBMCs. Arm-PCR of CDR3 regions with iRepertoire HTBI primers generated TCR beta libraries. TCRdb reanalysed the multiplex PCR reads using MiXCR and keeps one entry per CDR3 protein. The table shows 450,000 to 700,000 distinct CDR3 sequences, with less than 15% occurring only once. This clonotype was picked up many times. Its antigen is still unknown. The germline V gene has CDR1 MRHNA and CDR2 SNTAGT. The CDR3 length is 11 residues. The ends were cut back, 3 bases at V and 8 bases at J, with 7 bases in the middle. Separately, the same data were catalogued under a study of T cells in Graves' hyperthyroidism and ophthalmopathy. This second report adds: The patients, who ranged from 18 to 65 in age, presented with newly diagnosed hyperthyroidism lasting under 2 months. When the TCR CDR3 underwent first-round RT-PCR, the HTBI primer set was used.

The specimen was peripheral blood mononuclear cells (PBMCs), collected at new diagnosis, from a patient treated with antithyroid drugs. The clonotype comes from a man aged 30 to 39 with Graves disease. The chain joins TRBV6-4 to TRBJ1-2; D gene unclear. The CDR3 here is CASSDEGGYTF. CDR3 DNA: TGTGCCAGCAGTGATGAGGGCGGCTACACCTTC.